This paragraph covers one T cell receptor (beta chain) sequence. The antigen is unknown. Measured with immunoSEQ multiplex PCR; TCRdb has only the in-frame clones, and not every one. In the table there are 92,000 or so clones, approximately 96% of which are singletons. The data were obtained in a study of cytomegalovirus exposure and HLA in healthy donors. The study, taken as a whole, reports: A list of around 160 TCR beta chains associated with cytomegalovirus was given. Reports described diagnosis of cytomegalovirus status by the classifier as highly specific and sensitive. Rarity marked most TCR sequences, yet some public TCRs occurred in many donors.

Separation from the approximately 720-subject first cohort characterized the 120-subject validation cohort, to which the donors belonged. Germline V gene sequence: CDR1 SGHAT, CDR2 FQNNGV. V gave up 5 bases and J gave up 3 bases, with 17 bases separating them. There are 15 residues in the CDR3. Sequencing was carried out using PBMCs. This sequence was found in a man in his late teens or twenties in good health and CMV-seronegative. J is TRBJ2-7 and V is TRBV11-2, with D perhaps TRBD1 (6 bases). In DNA form, the CDR3 reads TGTGCCAGCAGCCCATCCCCGGGACACATCTACGAGCAGTACGTC. Its translation: CASSPSPGHIYEQYV.